These 7 T cell receptor beta chains share one sample of origin, sequenced in a study of T cell changes during pregnancy in multiple sclerosis. Sequencing was performed with immunoSEQ multiplex PCR; in TCRdb, only in-frame clones are kept and a portion is missing. The sample holds over 75,000 clones; 92% are singletons and the top ten take around 2.7%. Sequencing used peripheral blood, obtained in the first trimester of pregnancy. The source of these receptors is a female donor with multiple sclerosis, enrolled in a pregnancy study.

The chain uses TRBV19 and TRBJ2-7; 8 nucleotides match TRBD1. This CDR3 has 16 residues. Germline trimming cut 4 bases from V and 0 bases from J; bases unmatched to any gene: 8. Germline CDR1 and CDR2: LNHDA and SQIVND (reference sequence). The CDR3 DNA follows: TGTGCCAGTAGTAGAAGTTCGGGACAGGTCTCCTACGAGCAGTACTTC. Amino acid sequence: CASSRSSGQVSYEQYF.

The chain recombines TRBV6-1 with TRBJ2-7; TRBD2 agrees at 10 bases. The ends lost 4 bases at V and 1 base at J; junction bases unmatched: 1. The CDR3 is made up of 14 amino acids. CDR1 is MNHNS and CDR2 is SASEGT in the germline V gene. In nucleotides, the CDR3 is TGTGCCAGCAGTGGGACTAGCGGATCCTACGAGCAGTACTTC. Protein sequence: CASSGTSGSYEQYF.

This sequence joins TRBV4-3 and TRBJ2-1; tentative D call: TRBD2 (5 bases). Germline assignment: CDR1 LGHNA and CDR2 YSLEER. V was clipped by 1 base and J by 6 bases, with 10 bases between them. The CDR3 runs 14 residues. CDR3 region: CASSQGLASNEQFF. In DNA, the CDR3 is TGCGCCAGCAGCCAAGGTCTAGCCAGCAATGAGCAGTTCTTC.

The chain links TRBV28 to TRBJ2-7; D may be TRBD1 (5 bases). The V gene lost 3 bases and the J gene lost 0 bases, with 6 bases spanning the gap. This CDR3 region has 13 residues. Germline CDR1 reads MDHEN; CDR2 reads SYDVKM. The CDR3 DNA is TGTGCCAGCAGTTTGACAGTCTCCTACGAGCAGTACTTC. It translates to CASSLTVSYEQYF.

The V and J genes are TRBV11-2 and TRBJ2-7, with 7 bases that match TRBD1. Germline trimming cut 3 bases from V and 3 bases from J; bases unmatched to any gene: 8. CDR1 and CDR2 (germline): SGHAT, FQNNGV. The CDR3 has 15 residues. CDR3: CASSFHLTGLYEQYF. In nucleotides, the CDR3 is TGTGCCAGCAGCTTCCACTTGACAGGGCTCTACGAGCAGTACTTC. Based on the CDR3 plus reference TRBV11-2 and TRBJ2-7, the full variable domain is EAGVAQSPRYKIIEKRQSVAFWCNPISGHATLYWYQQILGQGPKLLIQFQNNGVVDDSQLPKDRFSAERLKGVDSTLKIQPAKLEDSAVYLCASSFHLTGLYEQYFGPGTRLTVT.

This clone was seen just once. The rearrangement links TRBV25-1 to TRBJ2-5; a possible D gene is TRBD1 (7 bases). The V end lost 8 bases, the J end lost 4 bases, and 17 bases lay between the germline ends. CDR3 size: 14 residues. Germline loops: CDR1 MGHDK, CDR2 SYGVNS. CDR3 DNA sequence: TGTGCCAGCGTTCCACCAGGGGGGCGAGAGACCCAGTACTTC. Translated, it gives CASVPPGGRETQYF.

The chain links TRBV6-1 to TRBJ2-7; 10 bases agree with TRBD1. From germline, CDR1 is MNHNS and CDR2 SASEGT. The J segment lost 5 bases and the V segment lost 8 bases, leaving 9 bases of the junction unmatched. The CDR3 extends over 14 amino acids. In nucleotides, the CDR3 is TGTGCCAGCGGGGACCGGGACAGGGGAAACGAGCAGTACTTC. Encoded protein: CASGDRDRGNEQYF.